Sequencing of this T cell receptor (beta chain) was carried out in a study of shared clonotypes between healthy human individuals. Study-wide results and caveats: All-four-donor shared clonotypes had higher generation probabilities than non-shared clonotypes did. A few donors showed sharing of approximately 5% of naive CD4 clonotypes. Genetic and exposure-history diversity was limited by the few donors.

About this clone itself: As yet, its antigen is unknown.

CD45RO-negative, CCR7-selected cells formed the naive CD8 fraction, which excluded terminally differentiated effector memory CD45RA+ cells. Germline-derived CDR1 and CDR2 are MDHEN and SYDVKM. This CDR3 contains 12 residues. Between the trimmed V and J ends, which lost 5 bases and 4 bases, there was a span of 8 bases. The study ran the assay at deep level. Clones were read by immunoSEQ multiplex PCR, and TCRdb kept only the in-frame ones, dropping some. The repertoire holds around 2.1 million clones, with 85% to 95% as singletons. This receptor was taken from a man between 18 and 35 years old in good health. Some clones in this sample may be carry-over from other donors' samples. This chain connects TRBV28 to TRBJ1-2; D is undetermined. The material sequenced was naive CD8+ T cells from PBMCs. The CDR3 coding sequence is TGTGCCAGCAGTAGGGCCGGCTATGGCTACACCTTC. This codes for CASSRAGYGYTF.